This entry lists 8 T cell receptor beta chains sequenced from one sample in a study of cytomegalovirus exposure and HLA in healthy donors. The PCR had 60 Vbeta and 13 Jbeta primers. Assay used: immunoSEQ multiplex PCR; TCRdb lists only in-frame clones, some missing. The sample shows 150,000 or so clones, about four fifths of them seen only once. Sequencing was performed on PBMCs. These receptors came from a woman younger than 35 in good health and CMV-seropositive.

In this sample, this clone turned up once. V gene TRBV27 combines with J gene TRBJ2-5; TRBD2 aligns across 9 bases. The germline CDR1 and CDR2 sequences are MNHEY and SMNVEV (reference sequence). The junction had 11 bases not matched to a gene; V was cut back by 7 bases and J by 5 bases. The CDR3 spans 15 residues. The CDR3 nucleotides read TGTGCCAGCACTGAGTATAGCGGGGGCCGGGAGACCCAGTACTTC. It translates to CASTEYSGGRETQYF.

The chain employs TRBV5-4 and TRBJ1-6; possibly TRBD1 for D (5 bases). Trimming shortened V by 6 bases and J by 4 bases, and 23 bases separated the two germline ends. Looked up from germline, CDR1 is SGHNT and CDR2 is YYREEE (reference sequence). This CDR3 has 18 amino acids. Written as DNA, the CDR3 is TGTGCCAGCAACTTCTTGATAGTAAGGGGCCGATATAATTCACCCCTCCACTTT. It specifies CASNFLIVRGRYNSPLHF.

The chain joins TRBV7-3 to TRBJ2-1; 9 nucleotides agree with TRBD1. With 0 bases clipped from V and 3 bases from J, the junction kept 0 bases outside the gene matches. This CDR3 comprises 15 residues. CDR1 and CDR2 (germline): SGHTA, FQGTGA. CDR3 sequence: CASSLTGQGYNEQFF. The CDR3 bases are TGTGCCAGCAGCTTAACGGGACAGGGCTACAATGAGCAGTTCTTC.

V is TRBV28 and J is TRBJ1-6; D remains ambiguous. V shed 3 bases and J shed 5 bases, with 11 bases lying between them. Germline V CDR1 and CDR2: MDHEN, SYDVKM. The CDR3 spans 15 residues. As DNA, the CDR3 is TGTGCCAGCAGTTTTGTGGGCTTTAATAATTCACCCCTCCACTTT. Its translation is CASSFVGFNNSPLHF. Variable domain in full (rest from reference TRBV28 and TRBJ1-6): DVKVTQSSRYLVKRTGEKVFLECVQDMDHENMFWYRQDPGLGLRLIYFSYDVKMKEKGDIPEGYSVSREKKERFSLILESASTNQTSMYLCASSFVGFNNSPLHFGNGTRLTVT.

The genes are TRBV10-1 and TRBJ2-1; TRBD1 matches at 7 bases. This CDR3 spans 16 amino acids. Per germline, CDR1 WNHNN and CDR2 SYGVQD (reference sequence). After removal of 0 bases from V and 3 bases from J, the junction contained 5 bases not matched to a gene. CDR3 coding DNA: TGCGCCAGCAGTGAGTCGAGAGACAGGGTCTACAATGAGCAGTTCTTC. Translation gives CASSESRDRVYNEQFF.

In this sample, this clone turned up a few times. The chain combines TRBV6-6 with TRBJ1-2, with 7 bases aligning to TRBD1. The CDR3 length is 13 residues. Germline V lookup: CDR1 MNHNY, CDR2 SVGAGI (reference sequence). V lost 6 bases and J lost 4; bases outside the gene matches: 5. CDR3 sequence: CASRPDRVYGYTF. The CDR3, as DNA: TGTGCCAGCAGACCCGACAGGGTCTATGGCTACACCTTC.

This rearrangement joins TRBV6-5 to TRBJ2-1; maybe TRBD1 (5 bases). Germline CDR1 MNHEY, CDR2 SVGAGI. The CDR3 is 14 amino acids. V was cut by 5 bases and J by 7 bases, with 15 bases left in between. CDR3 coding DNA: TGTGCCAGCAGTGCGGCAGGGTTTGATAATGAGCAGTTCTTC. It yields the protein CASSAAGFDNEQFF.

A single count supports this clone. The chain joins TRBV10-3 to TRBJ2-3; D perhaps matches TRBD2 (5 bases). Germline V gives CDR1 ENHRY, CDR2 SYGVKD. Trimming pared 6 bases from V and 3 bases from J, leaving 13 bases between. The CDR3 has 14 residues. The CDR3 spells CAIRRGFDTDTQYF. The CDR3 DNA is TGTGCCATCAGGCGCGGGTTTGATACAGATACGCAGTATTTT.